The rows below give T cell receptor beta chains drawn from one sample of a study of post-analysis software for immune sequencing data. TCRdb recomputed calls from the PCR reads with MiXCR, one row per CDR3 protein. The sample lists under 650,000 distinct CDR3 sequences; 44% were seen once. The sample taken for sequencing was blood. These receptors originate from a girl between 10 and 17 years old with multiple sclerosis. Both conserved end residues are part of each CDR3. A D gene is named only where the DNA matches it firmly. Some rows have no size entry. The others give once, few or many, or a class for an expanded clone.

size	V	J	D	CDR3
once	TRBV15	TRBJ2-7	TRBD1	CATSRDSAYGQYF
once	TRBV6-1	TRBJ2-3	TRBD2	CASSVRLAGAGNTQYF
-	TRBV12-3/TRBV12-4	TRBJ2-3	TRBD2	CASSAGTSGSVTDTQYF
-	TRBV12-3/TRBV12-4	TRBJ1-4	-	CASSLRQGGGEKLFF
few	TRBV12-3/TRBV12-4	TRBJ1-1	-	CAGSLGGTLNTEAFF
-	TRBV5-1	TRBJ2-1	-	CASSVRGYEQFF
few	TRBV12-3/TRBV12-4	TRBJ2-5	-	CASSPTVREETQYF
few	TRBV6-5	TRBJ2-3	-	CASSYVNFRGRSTDTQYF
few	TRBV27	TRBJ2-7	-	CASSLLRDYEQYF
-	TRBV12-3/TRBV12-4	TRBJ1-4	TRBD1	CASSFDQGANEKLFF
-	TRBV2	TRBJ1-2	TRBD1	CASREGQGAIYGYTF
few	TRBV12-3/TRBV12-4	TRBJ2-5	-	CASRTGSTQETQYF
-	TRBV20-1	TRBJ2-3	TRBD2	CSAGKTSGAFPDTQYF
-	TRBV6-5	TRBJ1-2	-	CASKTSMDGYTF
-	TRBV11-2	TRBJ2-7	TRBD2	CASSARSRSGRAFRAPYEQYF
few	TRBV29-1	TRBJ1-2	TRBD1	CSVETGTGVDYGYTF
-	TRBV7-8	TRBJ2-5	TRBD1	CASSPGTAPQETQYF
-	TRBV5-1	TRBJ2-3	-	CASSLGGPGTFTDTQYF
many	TRBV12-3/TRBV12-4	TRBJ2-7	TRBD1	CASSQQGRLGEQYF
-	TRBV9	TRBJ2-7	TRBD2	CASSVAAGVYEQYF
few	TRBV12-3/TRBV12-4	TRBJ2-6	-	CASRGDGGSGANVLTF
-	TRBV29-1	TRBJ2-1	TRBD2	CSVASGGLWDEQFF
-	TRBV2	TRBJ2-5	-	CASSEGQSETQYF
few	TRBV4-1	TRBJ2-1	-	CASKRDISYNEQFF
-	TRBV15	TRBJ2-7	-	CATNDRPQNEQYF
-	TRBV5-1	TRBJ2-3	-	CASSSETGTYTDTQYF
few	TRBV27	TRBJ1-2	-	CASSLVRDTTVGDGYTF
once	TRBV20-1	TRBJ2-3	TRBD2	CSARTNSGTSGGTDTQYF
-	TRBV30	TRBJ2-5	TRBD1	CAWCLSGTGETQYF
few	TRBV29-1	TRBJ1-4	-	CSASRERGPPLEKLFF
few	TRBV5-1	TRBJ2-5	-	CASSNTKVQETQYF
-	TRBV5-1	TRBJ2-3	TRBD2	CASSATSGFTDTQYF
-	TRBV29-1	TRBJ2-5	-	CSVFEGSQETQYF
many	TRBV12-3/TRBV12-4	TRBJ2-6	-	CASSLPEGSGGLGANVLTF